This T cell receptor (beta chain) is drawn from a study of blood T cell repertoires in COVID-19. Study as a whole: Samples of COVID-19 (acute and convalescent) were obtained from the United States, Italy and Spain. T cells, B-cell-depleted T cells, or PBMCs provided the cDNA or gDNA that served as material.

In the original analysis: Nucleated cell counts were estimated from reference gene primer amplification. This table comes from immunoSEQ multiplex PCR, and its TCRdb copy is limited to in-frame clones, with some not included. V and J calls and clone size are as listed in that table; D and trimming were resolved from the DNA. The table has 200,000 or so clones, almost 80% seen once; the top ten hold around 16%. V was clipped by 7 bases and J by 0 bases, with 10 bases between them. The CDR3 has 13 amino acids. Germline loops: CDR1 MNHEY, CDR2 SMNVEV (reference sequence). V is TRBV27 and J is TRBJ2-7; the D gene is possibly TRBD2 (7 bases). Sequenced input: peripheral blood. The TCR comes from a man aged 60-69 years with active or convalescent COVID-19. DNA for the CDR3: TGTGCCAGCACCGGGGGGCCCTCCTACGAGCAGTACTTC. This gives the protein CASTGGPSYEQYF.